The 19 T cell receptor beta chains presented below share a single source sample, sequenced in a study of cytomegalovirus exposure and HLA in healthy donors. PCR employed 60 Vbeta and 13 Jbeta primers. TCRdb's table, derived via immunoSEQ multiplex PCR, lists solely in-frame clones and lacks some. The data show 100,000 to 150,000 clones, roughly 81% seen once. Sequencing was done on a sample of PBMCs. All receptors come from a woman in her 30s in good health and CMV-seronegative.

The chain recombines TRBV15 with TRBJ1-1; D possibly corresponds to TRBD1 (6 bases). V was trimmed by 0 bases and J by 13 bases, leaving 18 bases between them. CDR3 length: 14 residues. CDR1 is LNHNV, CDR2 YYDKDF, per germline (reference sequence). CDR3 sequence: CATSRDKGHPGDFF. Written as DNA, the CDR3 is TGTGCCACCAGCAGAGATAAGGGACACCCCGGTGATTTCTTT.

The chain combines TRBV19 with TRBJ1-5; 8 bases map to TRBD1. This CDR3 is built from 15 residues. The germline V gene has CDR1 LNHDA and CDR2 SQIVND (reference sequence). The junction had 5 bases not matched to a gene; V was cut back by 5 bases and J by 2 bases. The CDR3 loop is CASSSGQGGNQPQHF. The CDR3 coding sequence is TGTGCCAGTAGTTCCGGACAGGGTGGCAATCAGCCCCAGCATTTT.

The rearrangement uses TRBV6-1 and TRBJ1-5; 7 nucleotides line up with TRBD1. Germline CDR1 is MNHNS and CDR2 is SASEGT. The CDR3 has 13 residues. V shed 6 bases and J 5 bases; nucleotides not matched to a gene: 4. This CDR3 is CASSGTADQPQHF. The DNA for the CDR3 is TGTGCCAGCAGCGGGACAGCCGATCAGCCCCAGCATTTT.

The rearrangement uses TRBV6-5 and TRBJ2-7, with TRBD2 identical over 9 bases. CDR3 length equals 15 residues. V gave up 0 bases and J gave up 6 bases; unmatched junction bases: 6. CDR1 and CDR2 (germline): MNHEY, SVGAGI. CDR3 nucleotides: TGTGCCAGCAGTTACTCGCTAGCGGGATGGACCGAGCAGTACTTC. It specifies CASSYSLAGWTEQYF.

The rearrangement links TRBV19 to TRBJ2-1; TRBD1 matches at 8 bases. Trimming at V came to 4 bases and at J to 0 bases, leaving 5 bases not matched to a gene. Germline V gene sequence: CDR1 LNHDA, CDR2 SQIVND (reference sequence). CDR3 length equals 16 residues. In DNA form, the CDR3 reads TGTGCCAGTAGTACCACAGGGGGAATCTCCTACAATGAGCAGTTCTTC. Its protein is CASSTTGGISYNEQFF.

The V call is TRBV19, the J call TRBJ1-3, with TRBD1 as a possible D gene (5 bases). V was cut by 3 bases and J by 1 base, with 16 bases left in between. This CDR3 spans 17 amino acids. The germline gives CDR1 LNHDA, CDR2 SQIVND (reference sequence). The CDR3 region has the DNA TGTGCCAGTAGTATGACGTGGGGCAGCCCGTCTGGAAACACCATATATTTT. This translates into CASSMTWGSPSGNTIYF.

The J gene is TRBJ2-7, the V gene TRBV6-5; D might be TRBD1 (6 bases). Trimming took off 6 bases at V and 1 base at J, with 10 bases between the two ends. The CDR3 is made up of 13 amino acids. Germline V gene data show CDR1 as MNHEY and CDR2 as SVGAGI. The CDR3: CASRAGQSYEQYF. CDR3 coding DNA: TGTGCCAGCAGGGCAGGACAGTCCTACGAGCAGTACTTC.

This clone appeared a single time. The chain employs TRBV6-1 and TRBJ1-2, with TRBD1 identical over 7 bases. Germline V gene data show CDR1 as MNHNS and CDR2 as SASEGT. The V segment lost 0 bases and the J segment 2 bases; nucleotides outside the gene matches: 3. This CDR3 contains 15 residues. CDR3 nucleotide sequence: TGTGCCAGCAGTGAAGCAGGACAGGCAAACTATGGCTACACCTTC. The encoded protein is CASSEAGQANYGYTF.

The chain has TRBV19 and TRBJ2-7, with 14 positions matching TRBD2. Germline lookup yields CDR1 LNHDA and CDR2 SQIVND (reference sequence). The CDR3 consists of 16 residues. After removal of 5 bases from V and 2 bases from J, the junction contained 5 bases not matched to a gene. The CDR3 protein is CASSSGLAGVTYEQYF. CDR3 coding DNA: TGTGCCAGTAGTTCGGGACTAGCGGGAGTGACCTACGAGCAGTACTTC.

The chain is built from TRBV6-5 and TRBJ2-1; perhaps TRBD2 as D (5 bases). V lost 0 bases and J 3 bases, leaving 9 bases between the germline ends. Germline CDR1 and CDR2: MNHEY and SVGAGI. This CDR3 contains 15 residues. The DNA for the CDR3 is TGTGCCAGCAGTTACTCCCGGGGATACTACAATGAGCAGTTCTTC. Protein: CASSYSRGYYNEQFF.

The chain uses TRBV7-3 and TRBJ2-7, with TRBD2 matching over 7 bases. CDR3 size: 13 residues. V lost 3 bases to trimming and J lost 6 bases; unmatched junction nucleotides: 5. Germline CDR1 SGHTA, CDR2 FQGTGA. The CDR3 region is CASSFGGSSEQYF. CDR3 DNA: TGTGCCAGCAGCTTCGGGGGGTCAAGCGAGCAGTACTTC.

This clone has only one observation. This sequence joins TRBV11-3 and TRBJ2-7, with D possibly TRBD2 on 6 matching bases. V was trimmed by 2 bases and J by 6 bases, leaving 11 bases between them. Germline V gene lookup returns CDR1 SGHNT and CDR2 YENEEA. The CDR3 consists of 13 residues. CDR3 protein: CASSLQGGGEQYF. The DNA for the CDR3 is TGTGCCAGCAGCTTACAGGGAGGCGGCGAGCAGTACTTC.

This clone appeared once. This chain connects TRBV5-4 to TRBJ2-5; the match to TRBD2 covers 8 bases. The V gene end was trimmed by 4 bases and the J gene end by 2 bases; junction bases not matched to a gene: 10. Germline assignment: CDR1 SGHNT and CDR2 YYREEE (reference sequence). CDR3 length: 16 amino acids. The CDR3 reads CASSKEGRGGQETQYF. In DNA form, the CDR3 reads TGTGCCAGCAGCAAGGAGGGCCGGGGGGGACAAGAGACCCAGTACTTC.

This clone was observed a single time. V is TRBV19 and J is TRBJ2-7, with TRBD2 matching over 9 bases. The CDR3 has 18 residues. The germline V gene encodes CDR1 LNHDA and CDR2 SQIVND (reference sequence). Trimming at V came to 1 base and at J to 2 bases, leaving 12 bases not matched to a gene. As DNA, the CDR3 is TGTGCCAGTAGTATAGGGGTGGGAAGCGGGGGGCTTCCCTACGAGCAGTACTTC. The encoded protein is CASSIGVGSGGLPYEQYF.

The genes are TRBV11-2 and TRBJ1-2; TRBD1 aligns across 8 bases. The CDR3 spans 16 residues. The germline V gene encodes CDR1 SGHAT and CDR2 FQNNGV. Trimming at V came to 3 bases and at J to 3 bases, leaving 9 bases not matched to a gene. CDR3 residues: CASSFGTSGGDYGYTF. The CDR3 DNA sequence: TGTGCCAGCAGCTTTGGGACTTCAGGGGGCGACTATGGCTACACCTTC.

The chain links TRBV7-2 to TRBJ1-5, with D unclear. CDR1 SGHTA and CDR2 FQGNSA come from the germline V gene. This CDR3 spans 15 amino acids. The V gene lost 4 bases and the J gene lost 1 base, with 11 bases spanning the gap. CDR3 sequence reads: CASSSDGLSNQPQHF. DNA for the CDR3: TGTGCCAGCAGCTCCGACGGACTGAGCAATCAGCCCCAGCATTTT.

This clone was picked up a small number of times. This chain joins TRBV7-2 and TRBJ2-3; 9 bases are a match to TRBD2. V trimming: 5 bases; J trimming: 4 bases; junction bases outside the gene matches: 10. There are 16 residues in the CDR3. Germline CDR1 SGHTA, CDR2 FQGNSA. CDR3: CASSQLPGLAPDTQYF. CDR3 coding DNA: TGTGCCAGCAGCCAACTACCGGGACTAGCCCCAGATACGCAGTATTTT.

This clone occurred a few times. The rearrangement uses TRBV5-1 and TRBJ1-1, with a possible D match to TRBD1 (5 bases). The germline gives CDR1 SGHRS, CDR2 YFSETQ. Trimming stripped 8 bases from V and 1 base from J, with 24 bases between. The CDR3 is made up of 17 amino acids. The CDR3 here is CARSSQQERSRNTEAFF. In DNA, the CDR3 is TGCGCCAGATCATCCCAACAGGAACGGTCGAGGAACACTGAAGCTTTCTTT.

The V call is TRBV5-6, the J call TRBJ2-5; 10 nucleotides agree with TRBD1. CDR1 and CDR2 (germline): SGHDT, YYEEEE. The V segment lost 0 bases and the J segment 5 bases; nucleotides outside the gene matches: 7. The CDR3 has 16 amino acids. The CDR3 DNA reads TGTGCCAGCAGCTTGGGGCGGGACAGGGGATTCGAGACCCAGTACTTC. As protein: CASSLGRDRGFETQYF.